These 25 T cell receptor beta chains share one sample of origin, sequenced in a study of OX40 agonist ivuxolimab in advanced cancers. Measured with immunoSEQ multiplex PCR; TCRdb has only the in-frame clones, and not every one. The sample carries 80,000 to 130,000 clones, 90% recorded once. Specimen: CD4+ or CD8+ T cells sorted from blood, collected in a trial of the OX40 agonist ivuxolimab. The receptors shown here come from an adult with an advanced solid tumor such as melanoma, head and neck, liver or kidney cancer.

The genes are TRBV27 and TRBJ2-1; TRBD1 agrees at 9 bases. Germline V gives CDR1 MNHEY, CDR2 SMNVEV (reference sequence). This CDR3 is 15 amino acids long. With 6 bases clipped from V and 6 bases from J, the junction kept 9 bases outside the gene matches. The CDR3 loop is CASSPRRQGVNEQFF. CDR3 DNA sequence: TGTGCCAGCAGCCCCCGCCGACAGGGGGTCAATGAGCAGTTCTTC.

This clone occurred a few times. The rearrangement joins TRBV6-5 to TRBJ2-7; D is ambiguous. V dropped 5 bases and J dropped 4 bases, with 12 bases sitting between them. The germline gives CDR1 MNHEY, CDR2 SVGAGI. The CDR3 is 13 residues long. The CDR3 region has the DNA TGTGCCAGCAGTCGTACGGTAGGGTACGAGCAGTACTTC. Translation gives CASSRTVGYEQYF.

This chain links TRBV19 with TRBJ2-3; D gene unclear. Per germline, CDR1 LNHDA and CDR2 SQIVND (reference sequence). Trimming took 3 bases from V and 1 from J, leaving 2 bases between them. The CDR3 consists of 12 residues. This chain's CDR3 is CASSIGTDTQYF. The CDR3 coding sequence is TGTGCCAGTAGTATTGGCACAGATACGCAGTATTTT.

This sequence joins TRBV5-6 and TRBJ2-7; 9 bases match TRBD2. After removal of 2 bases from V and 7 bases from J, the junction contained 13 bases not matched to a gene. Germline CDR1 is SGHDT and CDR2 is YYEEEE. This CDR3 contains 16 residues. CDR3 sequence: CASSLFSGSGVREQYF. CDR3 DNA sequence: TGTGCCAGCAGCTTATTTAGCGGGAGCGGGGTGAGGGAGCAGTACTTC.

The CDR3 bases are TGTGCCAGCAGCTTGGGGACTAGCGCCCAGGGAAATGAGCAGTTCTTC. It specifies CASSLGTSAQGNEQFF. This rearrangement joins TRBV7-3 to TRBJ2-1; TRBD2 matches 10 bases. The CDR3 runs 16 residues. Germline V gene sequence: CDR1 SGHTA, CDR2 FQGTGA. V shed 3 bases, J shed 7 bases, and the junction held 9 bases outside the gene matches.

The rearrangement joins TRBV11-3 to TRBJ2-1; unclear D gene. Trimming pared 1 base from V and 6 bases from J, leaving 7 bases between. The germline V gene encodes CDR1 SGHNT and CDR2 YENEEA. CDR3 length: 13 residues. The CDR3 region has the DNA TGTGCCAGCAGCTTAGCAAGGTCCAATGAGCAGTTCTTC. Translating it yields CASSLARSNEQFF.

The chain combines TRBV29-1 with TRBJ2-5; 8 bases are a match to TRBD2. In germline, CDR1 is SQVTM, CDR2 ANQGSEA. J gave up 6 bases and V 6 bases, and 6 bases lay outside the gene matches. The CDR3 contains 12 residues. The CDR3 spells CSVYSGEQTQYF. CDR3 sequence (DNA): TGCAGCGTATATAGCGGGGAGCAGACCCAGTACTTC.

There are a few counts of this clone. The chain recombines TRBV11-2 with TRBJ1-2, with D possibly TRBD1 on 5 matching bases. The CDR3 runs 15 residues. Germline V gives CDR1 SGHAT, CDR2 FQNNGV. Trimming shortened V by 5 bases and J by 8 bases, and 21 bases separated the two germline ends. The CDR3 sequence: CASSPRTGTFVGYTF. DNA for the CDR3: TGTGCCAGCAGCCCCCGTACAGGCACCTTCGTAGGCTACACCTTC.

The chain links TRBV6-6 to TRBJ1-5; D is possibly TRBD1 (5 bases). The CDR3 runs to 16 residues. The V gene lost 6 bases and the J gene lost 4 bases, with 19 bases spanning the gap. The germline gives CDR1 MNHNY, CDR2 SVGAGI (reference sequence). CDR3 coding DNA: TGTGCCAGCAGCCAAGGATTGGGAACAGGAAATCAGCCCCAGCATTTT. Its protein is CASSQGLGTGNQPQHF.

The rearrangement joins TRBV11-2 to TRBJ1-1; no firm D call. The V gene's germline CDR1 is SGHAT and CDR2 FQNNGV. This CDR3 is 16 amino acids long. V was trimmed by 2 bases and J by 2 bases, leaving 15 bases between them. CDR3 coding DNA: TGTGCCAGCAGCTTAACTTCTCGGAGAGAAAACACTGAAGCTTTCTTT. Translating it yields CASSLTSRRENTEAFF. Using reference TRBV11-2 and TRBJ1-1 for the parts outside the CDR3, the full variable domain is EAGVAQSPRYKIIEKRQSVAFWCNPISGHATLYWYQQILGQGPKLLIQFQNNGVVDDSQLPKDRFSAERLKGVDSTLKIQPAKLEDSAVYLCASSLTSRRENTEAFFGQGTRLTVV.

This sequence joins TRBV9 and TRBJ2-2; a possible D gene is TRBD2 (6 bases). Germline V lookup: CDR1 SGDLS, CDR2 YYNGEE. CDR3 length equals 15 residues. V lost 2 bases and J lost 1, with 9 bases in between. Here the CDR3 reads CASSVFSGNTGELFF. The CDR3 bases are TGTGCCAGCAGCGTCTTTAGCGGGAACACCGGGGAGCTGTTTTTT.

The rearrangement uses TRBV6-6 and TRBJ1-3, with a weak D call TRBD1 (6 bases). The CDR3 runs to 14 residues. Trimming removed 0 bases from V and 3 bases from J, with 6 bases in between. Germline V lookup: CDR1 MNHNY, CDR2 SVGAGI (reference sequence). CDR3 coding DNA: TGTGCCAGCAGTTACTCGGGACATGGAAACACCATATATTTT. Translated, it gives CASSYSGHGNTIYF.

This clone was picked up one time. The V call is TRBV12-2, the J call TRBJ1-2; the table's D call, TRBD1, was not checked against the DNA. TRBV12-2 is termed a pseudogene. There are 16 residues in the CDR3. CDR3 coding DNA: TGTGCAAGTCGCTTACCCACGACAGGGGGCCACTATGGCTACACCTTC. Its protein is CASRLPTTGGHYGYTF.

This chain links TRBV2 with TRBJ2-1; TRBD2 agrees at 8 bases. V shed 8 bases, J shed 2 bases, and the junction held 5 bases outside the gene matches. The CDR3 loop spans 14 amino acids. Germline values: CDR1 SNHLY, CDR2 FYNNEI. The CDR3 loop reads CASGEGLAYNEQFF. The CDR3 DNA reads as TGTGCCAGCGGCGAGGGACTAGCCTACAATGAGCAGTTCTTC.

This clone has at least ten counts. The chain combines TRBV28 with TRBJ2-7; D gene uncertain. Germline V gene data show CDR1 as MDHEN and CDR2 as SYDVKM. V was shortened by 5 bases and J by 4 bases, with 12 bases between the two germline ends. This CDR3 spans 13 amino acids. The CDR3 region is CASSLPGGYEQYF. CDR3 in DNA: TGTGCCAGCAGTCTCCCGGGCGGATACGAGCAGTACTTC.

This clone has more than one count but fewer than ten. V gene TRBV4-3 combines with J gene TRBJ2-7; a possible D gene is TRBD1 (5 bases). Trimming removed 0 bases from V and 2 bases from J, with 8 bases in between. The CDR3 sequence is 14 residues long. Germline CDR1 and CDR2: LGHNA and YSLEER. The CDR3 DNA reads as TGCGCCAGCAGCCAAGACACAGGTCCCTACGAGCAGTACTTC. It yields the protein CASSQDTGPYEQYF.

The table lists this clone with a few counts. The V and J genes are TRBV15 and TRBJ2-7, with 7 positions matching TRBD1. V lost 0 bases to trimming and J lost 3 bases; unmatched junction nucleotides: 5. Germline assignment: CDR1 LNHNV and CDR2 YYDKDF (reference sequence). The CDR3 consists of 15 residues. In nucleotides, the CDR3 is TGTGCCACCAGCAGAGATCCGACAGGGAACTACGAGCAGTACTTC. This codes for CATSRDPTGNYEQYF.

The chain combines TRBV28 with TRBJ2-5; D possibly uses TRBD1 or TRBD2 (6 bases each). This CDR3 has 15 residues. CDR1 is MDHEN, CDR2 SYDVKM, per germline. V was clipped by 2 bases and J by 0 bases, with 10 bases between them. CDR3 nucleotides: TGTGCCAGCAGTTTACCGGGGGCCCACCAAGAGACCCAGTACTTC. Encoded protein: CASSLPGAHQETQYF.

V is TRBV2 and J is TRBJ2-7, with a weak D call TRBD2 (5 bases). This CDR3 spans 12 amino acids. The V end was cut by 6 bases, the J end by 6 bases, with 12 bases between. Germline V gene data show CDR1 as SNHLY and CDR2 as FYNNEI. The CDR3 loop reads CASRRAGFEQYF. In nucleotides, the CDR3 is TGTGCCAGCAGGCGGGCTGGTTTCGAGCAGTACTTC.

The chain uses TRBV4-1 and TRBJ2-3; D unclear. Per germline, CDR1 MGHRA and CDR2 YSYEKL. Trimming took 0 bases from V and 6 from J, leaving 7 bases between them. The CDR3 covers 13 residues. Written as DNA, the CDR3 is TGCGCCAGCAGCCAAGAGGAGTGGGATACGCAGTATTTT. As protein: CASSQEEWDTQYF.

This clone has just one count. The V gene is TRBV14, the J gene TRBJ2-7; 7 nucleotides agree with TRBD2. The CDR3 contains 14 residues. V was pared by 1 base and J by 3 bases, with 3 bases of the junction left unmatched. The V gene's germline CDR1 is SGHDN and CDR2 FVKESK. The CDR3 coding sequence is TGTGCCAGCAGCCAAGGGACTAGACTCTACGAGCAGTACTTC. Protein: CASSQGTRLYEQYF.

The V gene is TRBV18, the J gene TRBJ2-3; TRBD1 agrees at 10 bases. J lost 3 bases, V lost 3 bases, and 6 bases had no gene match. This CDR3 contains 16 residues. Germline V lookup: CDR1 KGHSH, CDR2 LQKENI. The CDR3 coding sequence is TGTGCCAGCTCACCGCAAGGGACAGGGGTGACAGATACGCAGTATTTT. Its translation is CASSPQGTGVTDTQYF. The full variable domain, in which reference TRBV18 and TRBJ2-3 provide the parts outside the CDR3, is NAGVMQNPRHLVRRRGQEARLRCSPMKGHSHVYWYRQLPEEGLKFMVYLQKENIIDESGMPKERFSAEFPKEGPSILRIQQVVRGDSAAYFCASSPQGTGVTDTQYFGPGTRLTVL.

This chain joins TRBV30 and TRBJ2-1; unclear D gene. From germline, CDR1 is GTSNPN and CDR2 SVGIG (reference sequence). The CDR3 length is 15 residues. Trimming took off 4 bases at V and 0 bases at J, with 13 bases between the two ends. In nucleotides, the CDR3 is TGTGCCTGGATCCCCCCGTGGGGCTCCTACAATGAGCAGTTCTTC. It translates to CAWIPPWGSYNEQFF.

The chain joins TRBV7-2 to TRBJ1-2; 9 bases match TRBD1. Germline V CDR1 and CDR2: SGHTA, FQGNSA. Germline trimming cut 1 base from V and 8 bases from J; bases unmatched to any gene: 2. The CDR3 consists of 13 residues. The CDR3 loop reads CASSLGTGVGYTF. The CDR3 DNA follows: TGTGCCAGCAGCTTAGGGACAGGGGTAGGCTACACCTTC.

This clone was detected a few times. The V gene is TRBV5-5, the J gene TRBJ2-5, with 8 bases lining up with TRBD2. CDR1 SGHKS and CDR2 YYEKEE come from the germline V gene (reference sequence). Trimming at V came to 4 bases and at J to 5 bases, leaving 7 bases not matched to a gene. This CDR3 contains 14 residues. CDR3 protein: CASSGVSGSETQYF. CDR3 sequence (DNA): TGTGCCAGCAGCGGGGTGAGCGGGAGTGAGACCCAGTACTTC.